The rows below give T cell receptor beta chains drawn from one sample of a study of T cell responses to AZD1222 COVID-19 vaccine. Here immunoSEQ multiplex PCR was the method, and the copy in TCRdb shows in-frame clones only, minus some. Among fewer than 150,000 clones listed, roughly 80% were seen once. This specimen consisted of peripheral blood, obtained on day 0 of AZD1222 vaccination. The receptors originated from an adult in good health. Each CDR3 is given with its conserved first and last residue. D genes are given only for firm matches. The size of a clone is reported for some rows only, either as once, few or many, or as a class for expanded clones.

d_gene,abundance,v_gene,j_gene,CDR3aa,CDR3nt
.,.,TRBV18,TRBJ1-1,CASSPDRVVPEAFF,TGTGCCAGCTCACCAGATAGGGTCGTGCCTGAAGCTTTCTTT
TRBD1,.,TRBV29-1,TRBJ1-1,CSGAGTGFIGEAFF,TGCAGCGGAGCCGGGACAGGGTTTATCGGTGAAGCTTTCTTT
TRBD1,.,TRBV5-6,TRBJ1-3,CASSGTVGNTIYF,TGTGCCAGCAGCGGGACAGTAGGAAACACCATATATTTT
TRBD1,.,TRBV6-5,TRBJ1-2,CASSYQKTGRDYGYTF,TGTGCCAGCAGTTACCAGAAGACAGGGCGTGACTATGGCTACACCTTC
.,.,TRBV9,TRBJ2-6,CASNSRATSGANVLTF,TGTGCCAGCAACTCTAGGGCGACGTCTGGGGCCAACGTCCTGACTTTC
.,.,TRBV4-1,TRBJ1-5,CASSQDRDRYQPQHF,TGCGCCAGCAGCCAAGACAGGGATCGATATCAGCCCCAGCATTTT
.,.,TRBV15,TRBJ1-5,CATSRETWGGNQPQHF,TGTGCCACCAGCAGAGAAACATGGGGTGGCAATCAGCCCCAGCATTTT
TRBD1,.,TRBV28,TRBJ1-1,CASAPGGRTEAFF,TGTGCCAGCGCACCAGGGGGCAGAACTGAAGCTTTCTTT
TRBD1,.,TRBV29-1,TRBJ2-5,CSVEVGGSETQYF,TGCAGCGTTGAGGTAGGGGGCTCGGAGACCCAGTACTTC
.,few,TRBV6-1,TRBJ1-5,CASSDSFDQPQHF,TGTGCCAGCAGTGACAGCTTCGATCAGCCCCAGCATTTT
.,once,TRBV30,TRBJ1-1,CAWSVTREAFF,TGTGCCTGGAGTGTAACCAGGGAAGCTTTCTTT
.,.,TRBV5-1,TRBJ1-2,CASSPATPDRNYGYTF,TGCGCCAGCAGCCCAGCAACTCCTGACAGGAACTATGGCTACACCTTC
.,.,TRBV27,TRBJ2-1,CASSLKSEQFF,TGTGCCAGCAGTTTAAAGTCAGAGCAGTTCTTC
TRBD1,.,TRBV9,TRBJ1-1,CASSGGGDGTEAFF,TGTGCCAGCAGCGGAGGGGGCGATGGCACTGAAGCTTTCTTT
TRBD1,.,TRBV18,TRBJ1-1,CASSPLTGVNTEAFF,TGTGCCAGCTCACCGTTGACAGGGGTGAACACTGAAGCTTTCTTT
.,.,TRBV27,TRBJ1-6,CASSLLVDSPLHF,TGTGCCAGCAGTTTATTGGTAGATTCACCCCTCCACTTT
.,.,TRBV5-1,TRBJ2-3,CASSERGIHTDTQYF,TGCGCCAGCAGCGAAAGAGGGATCCACACAGATACGCAGTATTTT
.,.,TRBV3-1/TRBV3-2,TRBJ2-7,CASSQESYEQYF,TGTGCCAGCAGCCAAGAGAGCTACGAGCAGTACTTC
.,.,TRBV2,TRBJ1-5,CASSEAGGHNQPQHF,TGTGCCAGCAGTGAAGCGGGGGGCCACAATCAGCCCCAGCATTTT
.,.,TRBV5-1,TRBJ1-5,CASSSGDNSNQPQHF,TGCGCCAGCAGCAGCGGGGACAATAGCAATCAGCCCCAGCATTTT
.,.,TRBV7-9,TRBJ1-2,CASSHPGGAPGGYTF,TGTGCCAGCAGCCACCCGGGAGGGGCCCCGGGGGGCTACACCTTC
.,few,TRBV7-8,TRBJ1-6,CASSEGIAYNSPLHF,TGTGCCAGCAGTGAGGGGATCGCCTATAATTCACCCCTCCACTTT
.,.,TRBV28,TRBJ1-2,CASGLPVTNYGYTF,TGTGCCTCGGGCTTGCCTGTCACTAACTATGGCTACACCTTC
.,.,TRBV6-1,TRBJ1-1,CASSERGVNTEAFF,TGTGCCAGCAGTGAAAGGGGGGTCAACACTGAAGCTTTCTTT
.,.,TRBV9,TRBJ1-2,CASSRGNGGEHGYTF,TGTGCCAGCAGCAGGGGAAACGGGGGCGAGCATGGCTACACCTTC
TRBD2,.,TRBV3-1/TRBV3-2,TRBJ2-1,CASSRRGGLYNEQFF,TGTGCCAGCAGCCGTCGGGGGGGTCTCTACAATGAGCAGTTCTTC
.,.,TRBV19,TRBJ2-3,CASLPGHFSTDTQYF,TGTGCCAGTCTACCGGGACACTTCAGCACAGATACGCAGTATTTT
.,.,TRBV15,TRBJ1-4,CATSRVRDGREKLFF,TGTGCCACCAGCAGAGTCAGGGACGGGCGCGAAAAACTGTTTTTT